The T cell receptor beta chain described here comes from a study of graft-versus-host responses after intestinal transplantation. The wider study: The recipients all started with anti-thymocyte globulin induction and then took tacrolimus and steroids for 2 to 4 years.

Each mixed lymphocyte reaction held roughly 200,000 CFSE-labeled responders and roughly 200,000 irradiated violet-dye-labeled stimulators. Proliferating responders of the CD3+CD4+ and CD3+CD8+ phenotypes with low CFSE were sorted after the reaction. Study outcomes and limitations: Researchers found GvH clones in recipient marrow, and some showed up first in ileum or blood.

Assay: immunoSEQ multiplex PCR; the TCRdb copy retains only in-frame clones and omits some. The data show around 21,000 clones, with about 45% seen just once and over 1.2% held by the top ten. The sequencing used alloreactive CD8+ T cells from a mixed lymphocyte reaction culture, collected before transplantation. The subset here: CFSE-low proliferating T cells sorted from approximately 6-day pre-transplant mixed lymphocyte reaction (GvH or HvG direction). This receptor was taken from a human patient who was an organ donor for intestinal transplantation.

The DNA of the CDR3 is TGTGCCAGCAGTCCAACCGGGGAGCTGTTTTTT. Translated: CASSPTGELFF. The chain joins TRBV6-6 to TRBJ2-2; D ambiguous. Trimming pared 5 bases from V and 5 bases from J, leaving 3 bases between. CDR1 and CDR2 from the germline V gene are MNHNY and SVGAGI (reference sequence). The CDR3 runs 11 residues.